This TCR beta chain derives from a study of blood T cell repertoires in COVID-19. In the study overall: Sample material is recorded as cDNA or gDNA derived from T cells, B-cell-depleted T cells, or PBMCs.

Trimming removed 3 bases from V and 0 bases from J; junction bases left unmatched: 4. Germline assignment: CDR1 MGHRA and CDR2 YSYEKL. This CDR3 is built from 15 residues. Per the original data handling: By means of reference gene primer amplification, nucleated cell counts were estimated. Some clones are missing from TCRdb's copy, which holds only in-frame ones; the method was immunoSEQ multiplex PCR. V and J calls plus clone size are reproduced from that table; the DNA served to infer D and trimming. The sample lists 120,000 to 150,000 clones; 88% were seen once. This TCR came from a human donor in a cohort sampled during active COVID-19. The chain recombines TRBV4-1 with TRBJ2-7, with TRBD2 identical over 8 bases. The source material was peripheral blood. The CDR3 DNA reads as TGCGCCAGCAGCCAGACAAGCGGGGGCTCCTACGAGCAGTACTTC. Protein product: CASSQTSGGSYEQYF.